This TCR beta chain was sequenced for a study of metastatic and nonmetastatic thyroid tumors. Whole-study context: For malignant and benign thyroid patients, tumor or nodule tissue and blood were the sources whose repertoires were compared.

Through MiXCR, TCRdb re-clonotyped the PCR reads. The repertoire holds fewer than 40,000 clones, with around 31% as singletons. Patients underwent thyroid surgery, and none had received any treatment before it. Germline V gene sequence: CDR1 LGHDT, CDR2 YNNKEL (reference sequence). Trimming took off 5 bases at V and 2 bases at J, with 13 bases between the two ends. The length of the CDR3 is 14 residues. This chain links TRBV3-1 with TRBJ2-7, with D tentatively TRBD1 or TRBD2 (5 bases each). Sequencing was done on a sample of tumor tissue. This clonotype originated in a female donor with papillary thyroid cancer or a benign thyroid nodule (not recorded which). Some clones in this sample may be carry-over from other donors' samples. CDR3 coding DNA: TGTGCCAGCAGCTCGCAATTGGGGGCCTACGAGCAGTACTTC. It is translated as CASSSQLGAYEQYF.